A selection of T cell receptor beta chains follows, all from one sample in a study of Ad26.COV2.S vaccination and SARS-CoV-2 variants. Using immunoSEQ multiplex PCR, the repertoire was profiled, and TCRdb retains in-frame clones only, with some absent. The sample consists of around 300,000 clones, approximately 86% of them appearing once. The input for sequencing was peripheral blood, taken in a trial of Ad26.COV2.S vaccine versus placebo. The receptors here all came from a person between 18 and 65 years old who received the Ad26.COV2.S COVID-19 vaccine or a placebo. Both conserved end residues are part of each CDR3. Each record gives: V gene, clone size, J gene, D gene, CDR3 protein, CDR3 DNA. The D gene is left open where the match is weak. The size of a clone is reported for some rows only, either as once, few or many, or as a class for expanded clones.

TRBV6-2/TRBV6-3	NA	TRBJ1-5	NA	CASSYEGGFGQPQHF	TGTGCCAGCAGTTACGAGGGAGGGTTTGGTCAGCCCCAGCATTTT
TRBV6-4	NA	TRBJ2-4	TRBD2	CASTPGRGGVAKNIQYF	TGTGCCAGCACCCCAGGGAGGGGAGGGGTAGCCAAAAACATTCAGTACTTC
TRBV6-2/TRBV6-3	once	TRBJ2-7	NA	CASSLSPKDEQYF	TGTGCCAGCAGTTTGTCACCTAAGGACGAGCAGTACTTC
TRBV5-8	NA	TRBJ1-4	NA	CASSHTGGSQVKLFF	TGTGCCAGCAGCCACACGGGAGGTTCCCAAGTAAAACTGTTTTTT
TRBV3-1/TRBV3-2	NA	TRBJ2-4	TRBD2	CASSQDWREVGNIQYF	TGTGCCAGCAGCCAAGATTGGCGGGAGGTGGGTAACATTCAGTACTTC
TRBV7-9	NA	TRBJ1-1	NA	CASSSGISGYTEAFF	TGTGCCAGCAGCTCTGGGATATCTGGTTACACTGAAGCTTTCTTT
TRBV28	NA	TRBJ1-2	TRBD1	CASSVPGQGKNGYTF	TGTGCCAGCAGTGTCCCGGGACAGGGGAAAAATGGCTACACCTTC
TRBV6-5	NA	TRBJ2-7	NA	CASIPTVYEQYF	TGTGCCAGCATCCCAACAGTATACGAGCAGTACTTC
TRBV28	NA	TRBJ2-3	NA	CASSGTSTDTQYF	TGTGCCAGCAGTGGGACAAGCACAGATACGCAGTATTTT
TRBV7-2	NA	TRBJ2-2	NA	CASSVPERTVRGAGELFF	TGTGCCAGCAGCGTCCCTGAGAGGACAGTCCGAGGGGCCGGGGAGCTGTTTTTT
TRBV5-1	NA	TRBJ2-5	TRBD2	CASSLGASGGHQETQYF	TGCGCCAGCAGCTTGGGGGCTAGCGGGGGCCATCAAGAGACCCAGTACTTC
TRBV5-6	NA	TRBJ1-6	NA	CASSSRPQGRSPLHF	TGTGCCAGCAGCTCACGTCCCCAGGGGCGTTCACCCCTCCACTTT
TRBV28	NA	TRBJ2-3	TRBD2	CASSLWSGGVLTDTQYF	TGTGCCAGCAGTTTGTGGAGCGGGGGCGTCCTCACAGATACGCAGTATTTT
TRBV10-1	NA	TRBJ2-3	TRBD2	CASSEIAGKADTQYF	TGCGCCAGCAGTGAGATAGCGGGAAAGGCAGATACGCAGTATTTT
TRBV19	NA	TRBJ2-7	TRBD2	CASSTVERGGHEQYF	TGTGCCAGTAGTACGGTCGAGCGGGGAGGGCACGAGCAGTACTTC
TRBV10-3	NA	TRBJ2-3	NA	CAISEPEITQYF	TGTGCCATCAGTGAGCCCGAGATAACGCAGTATTTT
TRBV28	NA	TRBJ2-7	NA	CASSLTSGVSYEQYF	TGTGCCAGCAGTCTAACCTCAGGGGTGTCCTACGAGCAGTACTTC
TRBV28	NA	TRBJ2-7	NA	CASSYGPSPLYEQYF	TGTGCCAGCAGTTACGGCCCTAGTCCCCTCTACGAGCAGTACTTC
TRBV4-1	NA	TRBJ2-7	NA	CASSQDQPAGTIVEQYF	TGCGCCAGCAGCCAAGATCAGCCAGCGGGGACAATCGTCGAGCAGTACTTC
TRBV5-3	NA	TRBJ2-7	NA	CARSLPHHSYEQYF	TGTGCCAGAAGCTTGCCACATCATTCCTACGAGCAGTACTTC
TRBV6-2/TRBV6-3	NA	TRBJ2-2	TRBD2	CASSASGSPAGELFF	TGTGCCAGCAGTGCTAGCGGGAGCCCAGCCGGGGAGCTGTTTTTT
TRBV6-2/TRBV6-3	once	TRBJ2-4	TRBD1	CASSEGTALQYF	TGTGCCAGCAGTGAGGGGACAGCCCTACAGTACTTC
TRBV19	NA	TRBJ2-1	NA	CASSISHRVANEQFF	TGTGCCAGTAGTATCTCCCACAGGGTAGCGAATGAGCAGTTCTTC
TRBV29-1	few	TRBJ1-1	NA	CSVAQGKATEAFF	TGCAGCGTCGCACAGGGTAAAGCCACTGAAGCTTTCTTT
TRBV28	NA	TRBJ2-1	NA	CASSLRGVQGPYNRNEQFF	TGTGCCAGCAGTCTTAGGGGGGTACAGGGCCCCTACAATAGGAATGAGCAGTTCTTC
TRBV3-1/TRBV3-2	NA	TRBJ2-7	NA	CASSLQGYYEQYF	TGTGCCAGCAGCCTACAGGGATACTACGAGCAGTACTTC
TRBV7-9	NA	TRBJ2-6	NA	CASSLDLGTGANVLTF	TGTGCCAGCAGCTTAGATTTGGGAACTGGGGCCAACGTCCTGACTTTC
TRBV7-9	NA	TRBJ1-3	NA	CASSLEGGFLAGNTIYF	TGTGCCAGCAGCTTAGAAGGAGGCTTTCTGGCTGGAAACACCATATATTTT
TRBV20-1	NA	TRBJ2-5	NA	CSASTAESPETQYF	TGCAGTGCTAGTACGGCAGAAAGCCCCGAGACCCAGTACTTC
TRBV27	NA	TRBJ1-6	NA	CASSSPGLWGSPLHF	TGTGCCAGCAGTTCACCGGGACTATGGGGTTCACCCCTCCACTTT
TRBV28	once	TRBJ1-5	NA	CASSRGEQPQHF	TGTGCCAGCAGCAGGGGTGAGCAGCCCCAGCATTTT
TRBV9	NA	TRBJ1-6	TRBD1	CASSVRDNRGGSPLHF	TGTGCCAGCAGCGTGAGGGATAACAGGGGAGGTTCACCCCTCCACTTT
TRBV28	NA	TRBJ2-7	TRBD2	CASTSSGAGTVYEQYF	TGTGCCAGCACCTCAAGCGGAGCGGGGACCGTCTACGAGCAGTACTTC
TRBV10-3	NA	TRBJ2-2	NA	CAISDQETWDTGELFF	TGTGCCATCAGTGATCAGGAAACATGGGACACCGGGGAGCTGTTTTTT
TRBV6-6	NA	TRBJ1-6	NA	CASSYRPSSPLHF	TGTGCCAGCAGTTATCGGCCTAGTTCACCCCTCCACTTT
TRBV28	NA	TRBJ1-2	TRBD1	CASSFPGTGLLTGYGYTF	TGTGCCAGCAGTTTCCCCGGGACAGGGCTACTTACTGGCTATGGCTACACCTTC
TRBV20-1	NA	TRBJ1-6	NA	CSASKDTGRIPLHF	TGCAGTGCCAGTAAAGATACAGGGCGGATACCCCTCCACTTT
TRBV5-5	NA	TRBJ1-2	NA	CASSLVSGGPGYTF	TGTGCCAGCAGCTTGGTGAGTGGGGGTCCTGGCTACACCTTC
TRBV28	NA	TRBJ2-4	TRBD2	CASRGTSGGAAESKNIQYF	TGTGCCAGCAGAGGGACTAGCGGGGGGGCTGCGGAGTCCAAAAACATTCAGTACTTC
TRBV19	NA	TRBJ2-1	TRBD1	CASSIGQGDAVRGNEQFF	TGTGCCAGTAGTATAGGACAGGGGGACGCGGTTCGGGGGAATGAGCAGTTCTTC
TRBV10-3	NA	TRBJ1-1	NA	CAIRDLTGTITEAFF	TGTGCCATCAGGGATTTGACAGGAACTATCACTGAAGCTTTCTTT